The 25 T cell receptor beta chains below were found in one sample sequenced in a study of blood T cell repertoires in COVID-19. TCRdb keeps only in-frame clones here, not all; method: immunoSEQ multiplex PCR. The table includes more than 85,000 clones, 88% detected once. Sample: peripheral blood. These receptors were taken from a woman aged 55-75 years with acute or convalescent COVID-19.

The chain employs TRBV11-3 and TRBJ2-3; TRBD2 is a possible D gene (5 bases). V lost 5 bases and J 0 bases, leaving 12 bases between the germline ends. This CDR3 is 15 amino acids long. Germline V CDR1 and CDR2: SGHNT, YENEEA. DNA of the CDR3: TGTGCCAGCAGCCGGACTCGTGCTAGCACAGATACGCAGTATTTT. Protein product: CASSRTRASTDTQYF.

The chain couples TRBV11-2 to TRBJ1-2; no reliable D call. Germline-derived CDR1 and CDR2 are SGHAT and FQNNGV. V was cut by 3 bases and J by 5 bases, with 10 bases left in between. The CDR3 has 13 residues. DNA of the CDR3: TGTGCCAGCAGCTTGACTGAGGGATATGGCTACACCTTC. Translating gives CASSLTEGYGYTF.

The chain has TRBV28 and TRBJ2-7, with TRBD2 identical over 8 bases. The germline V gene encodes CDR1 MDHEN and CDR2 SYDVKM. V lost 2 bases to trimming and J lost 4 bases; unmatched junction nucleotides: 10. The CDR3 contains 16 residues. As DNA, the CDR3 is TGTGCCAGCAGTTTAAGGCTAGCGGGCACCCATTACGAGCAGTACTTC. Protein: CASSLRLAGTHYEQYF.

The chain recombines TRBV27 with TRBJ1-2; TRBD1 aligns across 8 bases. This CDR3 contains 15 residues. In germline, CDR1 is MNHEY, CDR2 SMNVEV (reference sequence). The V and J ends lost 3 bases and 8 bases, in that order; junction bases with no gene match: 11. The CDR3 sequence is CASSFSTGTGGGYTF. The CDR3 DNA reads TGTGCCAGCAGTTTCTCCACCGGGACAGGTGGAGGCTACACCTTC.

CDR3 coding DNA: TGTGCCAGCAGACCGGACAGCCGTAACACTGAAGCTTTCTTT. Amino acids: CASRPDSRNTEAFF. The chain combines TRBV5-4 with TRBJ1-1, with D perhaps TRBD1 (6 bases). There are 14 residues in the CDR3. V was cut by 5 bases and J by 2 bases, with 13 bases left in between. Germline CDR1 and CDR2: SGHNT and YYREEE (reference sequence).

The rearrangement links TRBV7-3 to TRBJ2-2; 9 bases map to TRBD1. CDR3 length equals 17 residues. Germline values: CDR1 SGHTA, CDR2 FQGTGA. The V segment lost 1 base and the J segment 4 bases; nucleotides outside the gene matches: 7. This CDR3 reads CASSLSLGQGPTGELFF. The CDR3 DNA is TGTGCCAGCAGCTTAAGTCTGGGACAGGGACCCACCGGGGAGCTGTTTTTT.

This sequence joins TRBV9 and TRBJ1-6, with D unresolved. The V gene lost 2 bases and the J gene lost 10 bases, with 7 bases spanning the gap. The germline V gene encodes CDR1 SGDLS and CDR2 YYNGEE. CDR3 size: 12 residues. The CDR3 sequence: CASSVGGSPLHF. DNA for the CDR3: TGTGCCAGCAGCGTTGGCGGCTCACCCCTCCACTTT.

This clone occurred once. This sequence joins TRBV7-9 and TRBJ1-3, with D uncertain. V was clipped by 5 bases and J by 0 bases, with 8 bases between them. CDR1 is SEHNR and CDR2 is FQNEAQ in the germline V gene (reference sequence). The CDR3 consists of 14 residues. The CDR3 nucleotides are TGTGCCAGCAGCGGCCGCACCTCTGGAAACACCATATATTTT. It yields the protein CASSGRTSGNTIYF.

The genes are TRBV5-1 and TRBJ1-3, with 7 nucleotides matching TRBD1. This CDR3 has 15 amino acids. Germline V gene lookup returns CDR1 SGHRS and CDR2 YFSETQ. The junction had 5 bases not matched to a gene; V was cut back by 2 bases and J by 3 bases. This CDR3 is CASSLKGAGGNTIYF. In DNA form, the CDR3 reads TGCGCCAGCAGCTTAAAGGGGGCCGGTGGAAACACCATATATTTT.

The rearrangement links TRBV27 to TRBJ1-2; D is undetermined. Trimming took off 3 bases at V and 7 bases at J, with 15 bases between the two ends. In germline, CDR1 is MNHEY, CDR2 SMNVEV (reference sequence). CDR3 length equals 14 residues. CDR3 bases: TGTGCCAGCAGTTTTAATGTGGCATTCGCTGGCTACACCTTC. Translation: CASSFNVAFAGYTF.

This chain links TRBV9 with TRBJ1-1, with D perhaps TRBD1 (5 bases). The germline CDR1 and CDR2 sequences are SGDLS and YYNGEE. The CDR3 covers 15 residues. V was cut by 1 base and J by 2 bases, with 12 bases left in between. CDR3 in DNA: TGTGCCAGCAGCGTATATACAGGTCTCAACACTGAAGCTTTCTTT. Protein sequence: CASSVYTGLNTEAFF.

This chain connects TRBV7-3 to TRBJ2-1, with 7 bases matching TRBD2. The CDR3 consists of 15 residues. J lost 8 bases, V lost 2 bases, and 9 bases had no gene match. CDR1 is SGHTA and CDR2 is FQGTGA in the germline V gene. CDR3 amino acids: CASSLSGLSTDEQFF. In DNA, the CDR3 is TGTGCCAGCAGCTTATCGGGACTATCGACGGATGAGCAGTTCTTC.

The CDR3 bases are TGCGCCAGCAGCTCGGGACAGCCCCGGGTGGGTGAGCAGTTCTTC. It yields the protein CASSSGQPRVGEQFF. This chain joins TRBV5-1 and TRBJ2-1; 7 nucleotides agree with TRBD1. The CDR3 runs 15 residues. The V and J ends lost 3 bases and 9 bases, in that order; junction bases with no gene match: 12. Germline V gene data show CDR1 as SGHRS and CDR2 as YFSETQ.

The chain combines TRBV2 with TRBJ1-1; maybe TRBD1 (5 bases). V dropped 2 bases and J dropped 10 bases, with 20 bases sitting between them. The germline gives CDR1 SNHLY, CDR2 FYNNEI. The CDR3 loop spans 15 amino acids. In nucleotides, the CDR3 is TGTGCCAGCAGTGAATACCCCACCCGGGGGTTGGTAGCTTTCTTT. Protein: CASSEYPTRGLVAFF.

The V call is TRBV19, the J call TRBJ2-5, with D perhaps matching TRBD2 (5 bases). Per germline, CDR1 LNHDA and CDR2 SQIVND (reference sequence). This CDR3 is built from 15 residues. V was trimmed by 5 bases and J by 5 bases, leaving 18 bases between them. The CDR3 DNA reads as TGTGCCAGTAGTCCCCTCGCGGGCCAGAAGGAGACCCAGTACTTC. The encoded protein is CASSPLAGQKETQYF.

V is TRBV16 and J is TRBJ2-5; 8 bases align to TRBD2. The CDR3 consists of 16 residues. Germline CDR1 and CDR2: KGHSY and FQNENV. Trimming cost V 2 bases and J 5 bases; bases outside gene matches: 10. CDR3 coding DNA: TGTGCCAGCAGCCAAGTTCGGGAGGGGTTCGGGGAGACCCAGTACTTC. This sequence encodes CASSQVREGFGETQYF.

In this sample, this clone turned up once. The chain recombines TRBV5-4 with TRBJ2-1; D is perhaps TRBD2 (5 bases). V was pared by 4 bases and J by 12 bases, with 17 bases between. Looked up from germline, CDR1 is SGHNT and CDR2 is YYREEE (reference sequence). The CDR3 covers 13 residues. The CDR3 bases are TGTGCCAGCAGCCCGAGCGGAGAGGAGAGGCAGTTCTTC. Protein product: CASSPSGEERQFF.

This clone turned up a few times. The genes are TRBV7-8 and TRBJ1-1, with 10 bases identical to TRBD1. V shed 6 bases, J shed 8 bases, and the junction held 12 bases outside the gene matches. Germline V gene data show CDR1 as SGHVS and CDR2 as FQNEAQ. There are 15 residues in the CDR3. CDR3 region: CASRGRTGGSGEAFF. The DNA of the CDR3 is TGTGCCAGCAGAGGCAGGACAGGGGGGAGTGGAGAAGCTTTCTTT.

The table lists this clone with a few counts. This chain links TRBV18 with TRBJ2-1, with 8 bases fitting TRBD2. CDR3 size: 16 residues. CDR1 and CDR2 from the germline V gene are KGHSH and LQKENI. V dropped 6 bases and J dropped 4; count of bases not matched to a gene: 11. In nucleotides, the CDR3 is TGTGCCAGCTCTTCAGGGCTAGCGGGCTCTTACAATGAGCAGTTCTTC. Protein sequence: CASSSGLAGSYNEQFF.

This clone was seen more than once but under ten times. The chain combines TRBV19 with TRBJ1-5, with D unresolved. Trimming took off 3 bases at V and 4 bases at J, with 10 bases between the two ends. This CDR3 has 14 residues. Germline V gene sequence: CDR1 LNHDA, CDR2 SQIVND (reference sequence). CDR3 residues: CASSISLTNQPQHF. The CDR3 DNA reads as TGTGCCAGTAGTATTTCTCTTACTAATCAGCCCCAGCATTTT.

This clone was detected once. The chain uses TRBV6-5 and TRBJ2-1; perhaps TRBD2 as D (7 bases). The CDR3 spans 14 residues. The V end lost 6 bases, the J end lost 2 bases, and 11 bases lay between the germline ends. Germline assignment: CDR1 MNHEY and CDR2 SVGAGI. Here the CDR3 DNA reads TGTGCCAGCAGAAAGGGGGGGACCTACAATGAGCAGTTCTTC. The encoded protein is CASRKGGTYNEQFF.

J is TRBJ2-2 and V is TRBV5-1; D gene uncertain. Germline V CDR1 and CDR2: SGHRS, YFSETQ. V lost 0 bases and J lost 7, with 10 bases in between. The CDR3 spans 14 residues. CDR3 residues: CASSLGHGFGELFF. The CDR3 nucleotides read TGCGCCAGCAGCTTGGGACACGGCTTCGGGGAGCTGTTTTTT. The complete variable domain, with remaining parts taken from reference TRBV5-1 and TRBJ2-2, reads KAGVTQTPRYLIKTRGQQVTLSCSPISGHRSVSWYQQTPGQGLQFLFEYFSETQRNKGNFPGRFSGRQFSNSRSEMNVSTLELGDSALYLCASSLGHGFGELFFGEGSRLTVL.

The chain couples TRBV5-1 to TRBJ2-4; no clear D. The germline V gene has CDR1 SGHRS and CDR2 YFSETQ. The CDR3 spans 15 residues. The germline V and J ends were trimmed by 0 bases and 5 bases, with 12 bases remaining between them. The CDR3 sequence: CASSLGPGVENIQYF. The CDR3 DNA reads TGCGCCAGCAGCTTGGGACCAGGTGTCGAAAACATTCAGTACTTC.

This clone appeared a few times. DNA of the CDR3: TGTGCCAGTAGTATAACCGGGACAAGCACCGGGGAGCTGTTTTTT. Residues: CASSITGTSTGELFF. This chain links TRBV19 with TRBJ2-2, with D possibly being TRBD1 (6 bases). The germline V gene has CDR1 LNHDA and CDR2 SQIVND (reference sequence). CDR3 length equals 15 residues. Deletions cut 2 bases from V and 4 bases from J, with 11 bases between. Variable domain in full (rest from reference TRBV19 and TRBJ2-2): DGGITQSPKYLFRKEGQNVTLSCEQNLNHDAMYWYRQDPGQGLRLIYYSQIVNDFQKGDIAEGYSVSREKKESFPLTVTSAQKNPTAFYLCASSITGTSTGELFFGEGSRLTVL.

This clone was observed a few times. V usage is TRBV9 and J usage is TRBJ1-5, with unresolved D. The CDR3 has 14 amino acids. Looked up from germline, CDR1 is SGDLS and CDR2 is YYNGEE. V was trimmed by 1 base and J by 0 bases, leaving 5 bases between them. CDR3: CASSVSYSNQPQHF. The DNA of the CDR3 is TGTGCCAGCAGCGTATCCTATAGCAATCAGCCCCAGCATTTT. The complete variable domain, with remaining parts taken from reference TRBV9 and TRBJ1-5, reads DSGVTQTPKHLITATGQRVTLRCSPRSGDLSVYWYQQSLDQGLQFLIQYYNGEERAKGNILERFSAQQFPDLHSELNLSSLELGDSALYFCASSVSYSNQPQHFGDGTRLSIL.